This T cell receptor (beta chain) stems from a study of blood T cells in healthy people across ages. Study results and limitations: Per million T cells, TCR beta diversity dropped roughly linearly as age increased. In these data, TCR beta diversity tracked strongly with naive T cell percentage.

Turning to this clonotype: Its target is not known.

This CDR3 has 16 amino acids. V lost 2 bases to trimming and J lost 8 bases, with 19 bases between them. Germline CDR1 reads MGHRA; CDR2 reads YSYEKL. Collection of 8.5 to 10 milliliters of peripheral blood was performed for each donor. It was with a sample-barcoded 5' primer and a J-beta primer mix that a second PCR of about 6 to 12 cycles was run. All cDNA molecules were each tagged by a template-switch adaptor with 12 random nucleotides. TCRdb re-derived calls from the 5' RACE reads in MiXCR, one entry per CDR3 protein. The data show about 1.4 million distinct CDR3 sequences, with almost 60% seen just once and 6.5% to 8% held by the top ten.

The clonotype originates from a man in his late teens or twenties in good health. Sequencing was carried out using blood. The J gene is TRBJ2-4, the V gene TRBV4-1; TRBD2 might be the D (5 bases). The CDR3 region has the DNA TGCGCCAGCAGCCAATACCTAGCCGGAGGAGCGGACATTCAGTACTTC. Protein sequence: CASSQYLAGGADIQYF.